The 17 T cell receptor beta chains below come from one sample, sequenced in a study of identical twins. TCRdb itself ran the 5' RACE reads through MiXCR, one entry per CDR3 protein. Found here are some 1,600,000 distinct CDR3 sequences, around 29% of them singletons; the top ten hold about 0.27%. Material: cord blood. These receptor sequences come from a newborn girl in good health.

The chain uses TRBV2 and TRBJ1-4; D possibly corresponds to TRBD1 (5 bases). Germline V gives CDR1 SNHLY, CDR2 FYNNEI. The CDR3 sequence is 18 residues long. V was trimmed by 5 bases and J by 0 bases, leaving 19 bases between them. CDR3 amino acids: CASSRGRGILATNEKLFF. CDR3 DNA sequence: TGTGCCAGCAGTCGGGGGAGGGGAATCCTCGCAACTAATGAAAAACTGTTTTTT.

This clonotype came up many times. CDR3 residues: CASSEAGDTQYF. For the CDR3, the DNA is TGTGCCAGCAGTGAAGCTGGGGATACGCAGTATTTT. The chain links TRBV6-1 to TRBJ2-3; D gene uncertain. From germline, CDR1 is MNHNS and CDR2 SASEGT. The CDR3 contains 12 residues. The V end was cut by 0 bases, the J end by 6 bases, with 4 bases between.

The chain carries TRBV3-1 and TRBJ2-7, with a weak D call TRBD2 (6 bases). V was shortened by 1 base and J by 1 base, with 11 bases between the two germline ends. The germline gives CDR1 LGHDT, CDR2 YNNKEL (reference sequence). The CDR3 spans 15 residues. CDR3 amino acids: CASSQAGTRSYEQYF. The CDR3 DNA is TGTGCCAGCAGCCAAGCCGGGACTCGGTCCTACGAGCAGTACTTC.

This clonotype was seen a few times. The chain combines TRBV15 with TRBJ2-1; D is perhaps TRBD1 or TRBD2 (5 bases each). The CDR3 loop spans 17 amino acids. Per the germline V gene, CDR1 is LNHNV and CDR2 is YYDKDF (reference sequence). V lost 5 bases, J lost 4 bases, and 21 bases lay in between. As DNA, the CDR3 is TGTGCCACCAGCTCAAGGACCGGGACCCAGAATTACAATGAGCAGTTCTTC. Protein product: CATSSRTGTQNYNEQFF.

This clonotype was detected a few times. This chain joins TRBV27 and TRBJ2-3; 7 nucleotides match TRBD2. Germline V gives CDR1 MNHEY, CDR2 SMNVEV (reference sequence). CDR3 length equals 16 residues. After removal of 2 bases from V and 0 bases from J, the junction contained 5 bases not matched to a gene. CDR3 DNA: TGTGCCAGCAGTTTAAGGGCTAGCGGTAGCACAGATACGCAGTATTTT. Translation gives CASSLRASGSTDTQYF.

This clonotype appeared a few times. Here the CDR3 DNA reads TGTGCCAGCAGGCCCGGGACAGGGCTTAAGGGCTACACCTTC. Its protein is CASRPGTGLKGYTF. The rearrangement uses TRBV2 and TRBJ1-2; TRBD1 matches at 9 bases. There are 14 residues in the CDR3. Germline loops: CDR1 SNHLY, CDR2 FYNNEI. J gave up 8 bases and V 6 bases, and 10 bases lay outside the gene matches.

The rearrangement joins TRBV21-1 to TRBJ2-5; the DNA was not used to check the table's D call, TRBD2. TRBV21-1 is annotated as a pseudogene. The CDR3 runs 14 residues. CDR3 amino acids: CASSNTGQEETQYF. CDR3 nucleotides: TGTGCCAGCAGCAATACGGGCCAAGAAGAGACCCAGTACTTC.

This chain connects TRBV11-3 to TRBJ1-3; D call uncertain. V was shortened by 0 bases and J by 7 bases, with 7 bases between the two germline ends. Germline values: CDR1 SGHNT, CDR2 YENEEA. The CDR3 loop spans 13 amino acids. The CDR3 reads CASSLDLSNTIYF. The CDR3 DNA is TGTGCCAGCAGCTTAGATCTTTCCAACACCATATATTTT. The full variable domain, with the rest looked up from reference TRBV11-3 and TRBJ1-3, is EAGVVQSPRYKIIEKKQPVAFWCNPISGHNTLYWYLQNLGQGPELLIRYENEEAVDDSQLPKDRFSAERLKGVDSTLKIQPAELGDSAVYLCASSLDLSNTIYFGEGSWLTVV.

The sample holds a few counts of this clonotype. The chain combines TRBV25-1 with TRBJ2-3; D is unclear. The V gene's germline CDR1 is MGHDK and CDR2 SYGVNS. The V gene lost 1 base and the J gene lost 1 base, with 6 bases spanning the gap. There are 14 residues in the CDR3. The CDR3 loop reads CASSEFRGTDTQYF. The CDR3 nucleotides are TGTGCCAGCAGTGAATTTAGAGGCACAGATACGCAGTATTTT.

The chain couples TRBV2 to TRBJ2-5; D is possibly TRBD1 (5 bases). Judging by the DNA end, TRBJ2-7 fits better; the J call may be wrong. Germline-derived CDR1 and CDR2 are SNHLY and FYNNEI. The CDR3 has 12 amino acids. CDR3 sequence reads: CASSWGEYEQYF. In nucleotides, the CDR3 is TGTGCCAGCAGCTGGGGCGAATACGAGCAGTACTTC.

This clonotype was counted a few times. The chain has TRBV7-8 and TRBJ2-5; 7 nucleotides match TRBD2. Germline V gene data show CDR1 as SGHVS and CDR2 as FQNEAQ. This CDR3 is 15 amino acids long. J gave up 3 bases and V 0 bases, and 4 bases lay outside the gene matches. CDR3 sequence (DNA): TGTGCCAGCAGCTTAGCAGCGGGAATCAAAGAGACCCAGTACTTC. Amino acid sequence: CASSLAAGIKETQYF. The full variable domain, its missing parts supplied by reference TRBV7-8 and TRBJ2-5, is GAGVSQSPRYKVAKRGQDVALRCDPISGHVSLFWYQQALGQGPEFLTYFQNEAQLDKSGLPSDRFFAERPEGSVSTLKIQRTQQEDSAVYLCASSLAAGIKETQYFGPGTRLLVL.

This CDR3 is CASLKGFGRSNQPQHF. The CDR3 coding sequence is TGTGCCAGCCTAAAGGGGTTTGGACGGAGCAATCAGCCCCAGCATTTT. The chain has TRBV28 and TRBJ1-5; the D gene is possibly TRBD1 (5 bases). The CDR3 is 16 amino acids. V was shortened by 8 bases and J by 1 base, with 18 bases between the two germline ends. Germline V gene lookup returns CDR1 MDHEN and CDR2 SYDVKM.

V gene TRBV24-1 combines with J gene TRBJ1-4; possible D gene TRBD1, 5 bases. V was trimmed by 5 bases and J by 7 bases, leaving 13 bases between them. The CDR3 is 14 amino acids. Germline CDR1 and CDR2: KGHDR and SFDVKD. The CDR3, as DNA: TGTGCCACCAGTGGGGGGACTTCGGGTGAAAAACTGTTTTTT. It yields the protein CATSGGTSGEKLFF.

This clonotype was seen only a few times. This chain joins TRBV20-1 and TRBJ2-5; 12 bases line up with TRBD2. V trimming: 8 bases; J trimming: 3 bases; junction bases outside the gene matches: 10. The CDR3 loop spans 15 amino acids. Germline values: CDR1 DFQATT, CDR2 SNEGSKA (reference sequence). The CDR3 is CSWTSGIFFEETQYF. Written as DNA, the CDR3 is TGCAGTTGGACTAGCGGGATATTTTTTGAAGAGACCCAGTACTTC.

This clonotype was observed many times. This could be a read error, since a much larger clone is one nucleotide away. CDR3 sequence (DNA): TGTGCCAGCAGCATACAAAACTATGGCTACACCTTC. Translation: CASSIQNYGYTF. The V call is TRBV28, the J call TRBJ1-2, with D unclear. The V end was cut by 6 bases, the J end by 2 bases, with 7 bases between. This CDR3 has 12 amino acids. Germline V gene data show CDR1 as MDHEN and CDR2 as SYDVKM.

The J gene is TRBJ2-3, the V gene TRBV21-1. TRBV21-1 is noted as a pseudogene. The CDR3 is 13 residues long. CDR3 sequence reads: CASSKEETDTQYF. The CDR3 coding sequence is TGTGCCAGCAGCAAAGAAGAGACAGATACGCAGTATTTT.

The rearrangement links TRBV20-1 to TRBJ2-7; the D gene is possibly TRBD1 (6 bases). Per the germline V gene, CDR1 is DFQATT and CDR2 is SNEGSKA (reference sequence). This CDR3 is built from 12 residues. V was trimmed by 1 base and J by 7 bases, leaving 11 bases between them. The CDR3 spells CSARGRGIEQYF. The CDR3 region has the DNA TGCAGTGCTAGAGGAAGGGGGATTGAGCAGTACTTC.